The 29 T cell receptor beta chains below come from one sample, sequenced in a study of identical twins. TCRdb recomputed calls from the 5' RACE reads with MiXCR, one row per CDR3 protein. The sample has roughly 1,500,000 distinct CDR3 sequences, more than 30% seen once; the top ten hold about 0.27%. Sequencing was performed on cord blood. These receptors were obtained from a newborn girl in good health.

This clonotype was counted ten times or more. The chain is built from TRBV6-6 and TRBJ2-7; D possibly corresponds to TRBD2 (6 bases). The CDR3 contains 13 residues. V gave up 6 bases and J gave up 2 bases, with 11 bases separating them. CDR1 is MNHNY, CDR2 SVGAGI, per germline (reference sequence). The CDR3: CASSSSVPYEQYF. CDR3 nucleotides: TGTGCCAGCAGCTCTAGCGTGCCCTACGAGCAGTACTTC.

This sequence joins TRBV20-1 and TRBJ1-2, with 7 bases aligning to TRBD1. The V and J ends lost 5 bases and 4 bases, in that order; junction bases with no gene match: 10. The germline V gene encodes CDR1 DFQATT and CDR2 SNEGSKA (reference sequence). The CDR3 extends over 14 amino acids. DNA of the CDR3: TGCAGTGCTTTAGGGGAGGGGGCTGTCTATGGCTACACCTTC. Encoded protein: CSALGEGAVYGYTF.

The V gene is TRBV5-5, the J gene TRBJ2-4; 8 nucleotides line up with TRBD2. Germline V gives CDR1 SGHKS, CDR2 YYEKEE (reference sequence). V was clipped by 1 base and J by 0 bases; unmatched bases: 12. This CDR3 comprises 19 residues. CDR3 region: CASSLRASGSELAKNIQYF. The CDR3 DNA follows: TGTGCCAGCAGCTTGCGGGCTAGCGGGTCTGAGCTAGCCAAAAACATTCAGTACTTC. Variable domain in full (rest from reference TRBV5-5 and TRBJ2-4): DAGVTQSPTHLIKTRGQQVTLRCSPISGHKSVSWYQQVLGQGPQFIFQYYEKEERGRGNFPDRFSARQFPNYSSELNVNALLLGDSALYLCASSLRASGSELAKNIQYFGAGTRLSVL.

In its sample, this clonotype was seen once. The chain carries TRBV7-8 and TRBJ1-2; unclear D gene. This CDR3 has 14 amino acids. Germline V gene data show CDR1 as SGHVS and CDR2 as FQNEAQ. With 5 bases removed from V and 5 bases from J, the gap between germline ends came to 15 bases. CDR3 amino acids: CASSPPEAEYGYTF. The CDR3 DNA is TGTGCCAGCAGCCCCCCCGAGGCCGAATATGGCTACACCTTC. Using reference TRBV7-8 and TRBJ1-2 for the parts outside the CDR3, the full variable domain is GAGVSQSPRYKVAKRGQDVALRCDPISGHVSLFWYQQALGQGPEFLTYFQNEAQLDKSGLPSDRFFAERPEGSVSTLKIQRTQQEDSAVYLCASSPPEAEYGYTFGSGTRLTVV.

The chain uses TRBV27 and TRBJ2-1, with 9 bases lining up with TRBD2. The CDR3 spans 16 residues. The J segment lost 4 bases and the V segment lost 6 bases, leaving 10 bases of the junction unmatched. Germline V gives CDR1 MNHEY, CDR2 SMNVEV (reference sequence). CDR3 sequence: CASRGTSSLVYNEQFF. As DNA, the CDR3 is TGTGCCAGCAGGGGGACTAGCTCTCTGGTTTACAATGAGCAGTTCTTC.

This clonotype was seen more than once but under ten times. The V call is TRBV7-2, the J call TRBJ2-7; 10 bases are shared with TRBD2. With V trimmed by 4 bases and J by 0 bases, 3 bases remained unmatched. CDR3 size: 15 residues. Germline CDR1 SGHTA, CDR2 FQGNSA. CDR3 in amino acids: CASSSTSGASYEQYF. The CDR3 DNA reads TGTGCCAGCAGCTCCACTAGCGGGGCCTCCTACGAGCAGTACTTC.

About this clonotype: A single base separates this from a much larger clone, so it may be a read error. The rearrangement links TRBV21-1 to TRBJ2-6. TRBV21-1 is labeled a pseudogene. The CDR3 spans 17 residues. The CDR3 DNA follows: TGTGACAGCAGCAAAGCGGCCATCTCCTCTGGGGCCAACGTCCTGACTTTC. Protein sequence: CDSSKAAISSGANVLTF.

The chain combines TRBV6-7 with TRBJ2-7, with TRBD1 identical over 12 bases. Being an ORF, TRBV6-7 has a function that is uncertain. The CDR3 extends over 15 amino acids. V lost 7 bases to trimming and J lost 5 bases; unmatched junction nucleotides: 9. In DNA, the CDR3 is TGTGCCAGCACCCGAACCGGGACAGGGGGCCACGAGCAGTACTTC. It encodes CASTRTGTGGHEQYF.

This clonotype was seen once. This chain links TRBV5-1 with TRBJ2-2; TRBD2 matches 10 bases. Germline CDR1 SGHRS, CDR2 YFSETQ. The CDR3 length is 17 residues. V gave up 6 bases and J gave up 2 bases; unmatched junction bases: 10. The CDR3 sequence is CASIGLAGALNTGELFF. The CDR3 nucleotides are TGCGCCAGCATCGGGCTAGCGGGGGCCCTTAACACCGGGGAGCTGTTTTTT.

The rearrangement links TRBV2 to TRBJ2-1, with 9 positions matching TRBD2. In germline, CDR1 is SNHLY, CDR2 FYNNEI. V was clipped by 6 bases and J by 2 bases; unmatched bases: 20. This CDR3 has 20 residues. CDR3 DNA sequence: TGTGCCAGCAGCCCGACCCGGCTAGCGGGACACCAGTACCCCTACAATGAGCAGTTCTTC. Its protein is CASSPTRLAGHQYPYNEQFF.

This clonotype was recorded a few times. The genes are TRBV27 and TRBJ2-3; TRBD2 is a possible D gene (6 bases). V was pared by 1 base and J by 6 bases, with 17 bases between. Germline-derived CDR1 and CDR2 are MNHEY and SMNVEV (reference sequence). The CDR3 totals 16 residues. The CDR3 here is CASSLYGRREGDTQYF. Written as DNA, the CDR3 is TGTGCCAGCAGTTTATACGGGCGGCGGGAAGGGGATACGCAGTATTTT.

This clonotype was recorded at least ten times. The rearrangement joins TRBV2 to TRBJ1-1, with D unclear. Trimming took 0 bases from V and 13 from J, leaving 0 bases between them. The CDR3 is 8 amino acids. Germline V gene data show CDR1 as SNHLY and CDR2 as FYNNEI. The CDR3: CASSEAFF. CDR3 nucleotide sequence: TGTGCCAGCAGTGAAGCTTTCTTT.

There are many counts of this clonotype. V usage is TRBV29-1 and J usage is TRBJ2-7; a possible D gene is TRBD2 (6 bases). The CDR3 has 14 residues. Germline values: CDR1 SQVTM, CDR2 ANQGSEA. With 7 bases removed from V and 2 bases from J, the gap between germline ends came to 18 bases. The CDR3 DNA reads TGCAGCGCAACCCGGGACTTCCCTCCCTACGAGCAGTACTTC. It translates to CSATRDFPPYEQYF.

In this sample, this clonotype turned up a few times. The chain uses TRBV6-6 and TRBJ1-2; D remains ambiguous. Germline loops: CDR1 MNHNY, CDR2 SVGAGI (reference sequence). The V end was cut by 0 bases, the J end by 8 bases, with 10 bases between. This CDR3 has 13 residues. In nucleotides, the CDR3 is TGTGCCAGCAGTTACTCGGAAGGGCAGGGCTACACCTTC. Residues: CASSYSEGQGYTF.

J is TRBJ2-5 and V is TRBV20-1; tentative D call: TRBD1 (6 bases). The CDR3 spans 16 residues. The V gene's germline CDR1 is DFQATT and CDR2 SNEGSKA (reference sequence). V was trimmed by 0 bases and J by 0 bases, leaving 14 bases between them. The CDR3 nucleotides are TGCAGTGCTAGAGATCCAGGGGCTACGTACCAAGAGACCCAGTACTTC. Its translation is CSARDPGATYQETQYF.

The CDR3 reads CSARPGTGESYEQYF. Here the CDR3 DNA reads TGCAGTGCTAGGCCCGGGACAGGGGAATCCTACGAGCAGTACTTC. The gene calls are TRBV20-1 and TRBJ2-7, with TRBD1 matching over 10 bases. Germline V gene sequence: CDR1 DFQATT, CDR2 SNEGSKA (reference sequence). V lost 3 bases to trimming and J lost 1 base; unmatched junction nucleotides: 6. The CDR3 totals 15 residues.

The sample holds a few counts of this clonotype. The CDR3 sequence is CSARGTSLPFNEQFF. DNA of the CDR3: TGCAGTGCTAGAGGGACTAGCCTACCCTTCAATGAGCAGTTCTTC. This rearrangement joins TRBV20-1 to TRBJ2-1; 8 bases are shared with TRBD2. The CDR3 length is 15 residues. Germline-derived CDR1 and CDR2 are DFQATT and SNEGSKA (reference sequence). The J segment lost 6 bases and the V segment lost 1 base, leaving 8 bases of the junction unmatched.

This clonotype was counted a few times. The genes are TRBV12-3 or TRBV12-4 and TRBJ1-6; D is ambiguous. The CDR3 sequence is 14 residues long. Trimming took off 1 base at V and 8 bases at J, with 9 bases between the two ends. The CDR3 region has the DNA TGTGCCAGCAGTTTAGAGGGTAACTATTCACCCCTCCACTTT. This gives the protein CASSLEGNYSPLHF.

This clonotype was seen more than once but under ten times. The CDR3: CASSQATGRFYNEQFF. CDR3 nucleotides: TGCGCCAGCAGCCAAGCTACAGGGCGTTTCTACAATGAGCAGTTCTTC. This chain uses TRBV4-1 with TRBJ2-1, with D possibly being TRBD1 (6 bases). The germline V gene encodes CDR1 MGHRA and CDR2 YSYEKL. The V and J ends lost 1 base and 3 bases respectively, with 13 bases between them. This CDR3 is 16 amino acids long.

V usage is TRBV20-1 and J usage is TRBJ2-3; TRBD1 or TRBD2 may be the D gene (6 bases each). Germline values: CDR1 DFQATT, CDR2 SNEGSKA (reference sequence). Trimming removed 3 bases at V and 5 bases at J, with 12 bases between. The CDR3 contains 13 residues. DNA for the CDR3: TGCAGTGCTAGTTGGGGGGCCCAAGATACGCAGTATTTT. Its protein product is CSASWGAQDTQYF.

In its sample, this clonotype was seen once. The rearrangement joins TRBV19 to TRBJ1-1, with unresolved D. The V end was cut by 3 bases, the J end by 0 bases, with 8 bases between. Germline values: CDR1 LNHDA, CDR2 SQIVND (reference sequence). CDR3 length equals 14 residues. The CDR3 DNA reads TGTGCCAGTAGTATCGCACACCTGAACACTGAAGCTTTCTTT. Protein product: CASSIAHLNTEAFF. Variable domain in full (rest from reference TRBV19 and TRBJ1-1): DGGITQSPKYLFRKEGQNVTLSCEQNLNHDAMYWYRQDPGQGLRLIYYSQIVNDFQKGDIAEGYSVSREKKESFPLTVTSAQKNPTAFYLCASSIAHLNTEAFFGQGTRLTVV.

Only a few counts were recorded for this clonotype. The chain couples TRBV5-6 to TRBJ2-4; D unresolved. Looked up from germline, CDR1 is SGHDT and CDR2 is YYEEEE. The V end lost 1 base, the J end lost 7 bases, and 3 bases lay between the germline ends. This CDR3 has 11 amino acids. The CDR3 spells CASSLNNIQYF. The CDR3 nucleotides are TGTGCCAGCAGCTTGAATAACATTCAGTACTTC.

The rearrangement uses TRBV12-5 and TRBJ2-3; D possibly uses TRBD1 or TRBD2 (7 bases each). The CDR3 length is 14 residues. CDR1 and CDR2 (germline): LGHNT, FRNRAP. The V end lost 5 bases, the J end lost 4 bases, and 13 bases lay between the germline ends. This chain's CDR3 is CASGGDSGADTQYF. CDR3 in DNA: TGTGCTAGTGGTGGGGACAGCGGGGCAGATACGCAGTATTTT.

This clonotype was detected only once. The V gene is TRBV28, the J gene TRBJ1-5; perhaps TRBD1 as D (6 bases). V was pared by 5 bases and J by 4 bases, with 18 bases between. This CDR3 is 16 amino acids long. In germline, CDR1 is MDHEN, CDR2 SYDVKM. The CDR3, as DNA: TGTGCCAGCAGTCAGACCAGGGGCCCAAGGAATCAGCCCCAGCATTTT. It is translated as CASSQTRGPRNQPQHF.

J is TRBJ1-5 and V is TRBV2; no firm D call. Trimming stripped 8 bases from V and 7 bases from J, with 12 bases between. The CDR3 is 12 residues long. Germline lookup yields CDR1 SNHLY and CDR2 FYNNEI. Here the CDR3 reads CASREGGQPQHF. CDR3 DNA sequence: TGTGCCAGCCGGGAGGGCGGACAGCCCCAGCATTTT.

The table lists this clonotype with a few counts. The chain joins TRBV7-9 to TRBJ1-2; 8 bases align to TRBD1. CDR3 length equals 16 residues. J was trimmed by 1 base and V by 4 bases; bases with no gene match: 8. Per the germline V gene, CDR1 is SEHNR and CDR2 is FQNEAQ (reference sequence). This chain's CDR3 is CASSSTPQGVNYGYTF. The CDR3 nucleotides are TGTGCCAGCAGCTCCACCCCACAGGGGGTTAACTATGGCTACACCTTC.

The chain uses TRBV2 and TRBJ2-1, with 8 nucleotides matching TRBD1. Germline values: CDR1 SNHLY, CDR2 FYNNEI. The V and J ends lost 2 bases and 13 bases, in that order; junction bases with no gene match: 13. The CDR3 sequence is 15 residues long. This CDR3 is CASSELTGVEETQFF. Written as DNA, the CDR3 is TGTGCCAGCAGTGAACTGACAGGGGTGGAAGAGACCCAGTTCTTC.

This clonotype was picked up many times. The chain uses TRBV20-1 and TRBJ2-3; 7 bases fit TRBD2. With 2 bases clipped from V and 1 base from J, the junction kept 0 bases outside the gene matches. The germline gives CDR1 DFQATT, CDR2 SNEGSKA (reference sequence). This CDR3 comprises 13 residues. Here the CDR3 reads CSARLAGTDTQYF. The CDR3 nucleotides are TGCAGTGCTAGACTAGCGGGCACAGATACGCAGTATTTT.

This clonotype was counted at least ten times. This chain connects TRBV4-2 to TRBJ1-4, with TRBD1 matching 8 bases. The CDR3 totals 15 residues. The germline V gene encodes CDR1 LGHNA and CDR2 YNFKEQ. The J segment lost 8 bases and the V segment lost 3 bases, leaving 8 bases of the junction unmatched. The CDR3 nucleotides read TGTGCCAGCAGCCAGGCAGGGGGCCGGGCGGAAAAACTGTTTTTT. It codes for CASSQAGGRAEKLFF.